This TCR beta chain was recorded in a study of early T cells in non-severe SARS-CoV-2 infection. Across the study: Sequencing used unsorted whole-blood bulk RNA, so chains lack pairing.

Molecules of cDNA were individually given unique molecular identifiers that were attached to them. TCRdb passed the 5' RACE reads through MiXCR, listing each CDR3 protein once. The profile shows about 22,000 distinct CDR3 sequences, roughly 4.4% of them singletons. The length of the CDR3 is 15 residues. Trimming left V 6 bases short and J 1 base short, with 15 bases between. Sequenced input: whole blood. This chain joins TRBV12-3 or TRBV12-4 and TRBJ1-2, with D possibly TRBD1 on 5 matching bases. The TCR originated in an adult who was a healthcare worker with PCR-confirmed SARS-CoV-2 infection or an uninfected control (not recorded which). The CDR3 bases are TGTGCCAGCAGCTCTCCCGGGGGGGGTAACTATGGCTACACCTTC. This translates into CASSSPGGGNYGYTF.